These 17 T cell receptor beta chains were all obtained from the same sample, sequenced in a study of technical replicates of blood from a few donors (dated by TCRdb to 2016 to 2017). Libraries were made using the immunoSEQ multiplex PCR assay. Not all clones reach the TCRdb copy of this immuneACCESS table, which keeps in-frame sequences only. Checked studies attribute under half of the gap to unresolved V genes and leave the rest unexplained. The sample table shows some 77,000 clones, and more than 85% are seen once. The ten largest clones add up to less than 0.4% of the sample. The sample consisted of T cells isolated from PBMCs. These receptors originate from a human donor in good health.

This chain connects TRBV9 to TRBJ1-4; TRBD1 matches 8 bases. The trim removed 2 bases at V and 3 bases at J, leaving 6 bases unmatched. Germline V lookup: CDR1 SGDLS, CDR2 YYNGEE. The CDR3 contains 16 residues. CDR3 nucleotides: TGTGCCAGCAGCGTGGGGACAGGCCGGGCTAATGAAAAACTGTTTTTT. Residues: CASSVGTGRANEKLFF.

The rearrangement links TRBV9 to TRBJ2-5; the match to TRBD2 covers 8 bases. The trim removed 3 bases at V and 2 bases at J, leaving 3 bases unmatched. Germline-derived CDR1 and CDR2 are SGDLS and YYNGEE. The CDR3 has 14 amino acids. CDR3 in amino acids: CASSGSGVQETQYF. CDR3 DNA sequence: TGTGCCAGCAGCGGTAGCGGGGTTCAAGAGACCCAGTACTTC.

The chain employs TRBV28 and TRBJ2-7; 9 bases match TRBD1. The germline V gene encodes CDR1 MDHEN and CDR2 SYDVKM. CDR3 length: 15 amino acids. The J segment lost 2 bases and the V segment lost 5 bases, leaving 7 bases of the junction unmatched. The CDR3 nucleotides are TGTGCCAGCAGTCCATCGGACAGGGGAGCCTACGAGCAGTACTTC. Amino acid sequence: CASSPSDRGAYEQYF.

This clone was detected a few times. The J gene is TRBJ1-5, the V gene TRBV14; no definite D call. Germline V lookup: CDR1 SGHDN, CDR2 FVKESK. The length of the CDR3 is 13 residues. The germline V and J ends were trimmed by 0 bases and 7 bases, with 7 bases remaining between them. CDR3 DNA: TGTGCCAGCAGCCAAGATCAGGTCCAGCCCCAGCATTTT. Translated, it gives CASSQDQVQPQHF.

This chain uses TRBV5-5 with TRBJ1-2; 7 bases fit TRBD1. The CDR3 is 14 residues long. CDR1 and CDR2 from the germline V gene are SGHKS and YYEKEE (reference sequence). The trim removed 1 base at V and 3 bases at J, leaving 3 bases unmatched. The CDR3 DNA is TGTGCCAGCAGCTTGTGGGACAGAGACTATGGCTACACCTTC. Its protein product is CASSLWDRDYGYTF.

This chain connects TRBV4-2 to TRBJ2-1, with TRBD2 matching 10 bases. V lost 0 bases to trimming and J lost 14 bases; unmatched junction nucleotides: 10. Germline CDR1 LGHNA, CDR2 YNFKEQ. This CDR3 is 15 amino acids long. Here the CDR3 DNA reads TGTGCCAGCAGCCAAGATATCGCTAGCGGGAGAACTAAGTTCTTC. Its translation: CASSQDIASGRTKFF.

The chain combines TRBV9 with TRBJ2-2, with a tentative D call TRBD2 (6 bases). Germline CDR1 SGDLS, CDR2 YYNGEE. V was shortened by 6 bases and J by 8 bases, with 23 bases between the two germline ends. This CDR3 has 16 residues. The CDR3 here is CASKGGPGPAPGELFF. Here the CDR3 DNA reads TGTGCCAGCAAGGGAGGCCCGGGACCTGCCCCAGGGGAGCTGTTTTTT.

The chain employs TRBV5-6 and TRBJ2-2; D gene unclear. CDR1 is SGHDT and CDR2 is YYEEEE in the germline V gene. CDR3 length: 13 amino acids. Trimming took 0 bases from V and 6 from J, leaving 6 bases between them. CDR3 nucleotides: TGTGCCAGCAGCTTGGACATCGCCGGGGAGCTGTTTTTT. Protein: CASSLDIAGELFF.

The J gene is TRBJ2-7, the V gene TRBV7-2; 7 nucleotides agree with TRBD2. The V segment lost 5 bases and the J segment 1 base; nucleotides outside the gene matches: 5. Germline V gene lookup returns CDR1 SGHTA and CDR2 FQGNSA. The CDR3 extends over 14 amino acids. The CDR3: CASSQTSRSYEQYF. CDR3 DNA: TGTGCCAGCAGCCAGACTAGCCGATCCTACGAGCAGTACTTC.

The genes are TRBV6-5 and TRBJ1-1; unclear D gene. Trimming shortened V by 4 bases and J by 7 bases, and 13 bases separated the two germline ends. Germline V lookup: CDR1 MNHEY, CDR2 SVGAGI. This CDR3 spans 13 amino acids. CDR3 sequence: CASSSTEGIEAFF. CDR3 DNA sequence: TGTGCCAGCAGTTCCACGGAGGGTATTGAAGCTTTCTTT.

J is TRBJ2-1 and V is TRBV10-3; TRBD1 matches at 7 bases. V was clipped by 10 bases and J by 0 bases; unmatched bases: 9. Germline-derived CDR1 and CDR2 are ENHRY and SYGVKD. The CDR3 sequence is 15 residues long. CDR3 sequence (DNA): TGTGCCACCCTCCTGGACAGGAGCTCCTACAATGAGCAGTTCTTC. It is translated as CATLLDRSSYNEQFF.

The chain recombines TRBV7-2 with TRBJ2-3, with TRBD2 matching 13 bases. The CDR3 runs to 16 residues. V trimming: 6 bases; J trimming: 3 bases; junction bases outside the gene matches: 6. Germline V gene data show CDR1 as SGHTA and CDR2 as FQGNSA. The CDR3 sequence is CASSSRTSGRTDTQYF. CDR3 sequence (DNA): TGTGCCAGCAGTTCCCGGACTAGCGGGAGAACAGATACGCAGTATTTT.

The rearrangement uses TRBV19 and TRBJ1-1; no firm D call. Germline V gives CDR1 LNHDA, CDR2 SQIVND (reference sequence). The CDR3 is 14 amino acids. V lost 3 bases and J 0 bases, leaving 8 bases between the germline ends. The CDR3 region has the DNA TGTGCCAGTAGTATTTTGGGCCTGAACACTGAAGCTTTCTTT. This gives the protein CASSILGLNTEAFF.

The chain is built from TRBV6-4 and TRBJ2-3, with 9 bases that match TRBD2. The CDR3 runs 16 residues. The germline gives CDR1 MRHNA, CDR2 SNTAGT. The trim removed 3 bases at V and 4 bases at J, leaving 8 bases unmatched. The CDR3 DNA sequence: TGTGCCAGCAGTGAGGTTAGCGGGAGCTCGGCAGATACGCAGTATTTT. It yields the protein CASSEVSGSSADTQYF.

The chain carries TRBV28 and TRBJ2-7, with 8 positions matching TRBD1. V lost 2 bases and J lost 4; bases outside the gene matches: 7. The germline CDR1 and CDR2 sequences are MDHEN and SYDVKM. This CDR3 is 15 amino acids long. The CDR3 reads CASSLPAGGRYEQYF. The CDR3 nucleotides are TGTGCCAGCAGTTTACCGGCAGGGGGCAGGTACGAGCAGTACTTC.

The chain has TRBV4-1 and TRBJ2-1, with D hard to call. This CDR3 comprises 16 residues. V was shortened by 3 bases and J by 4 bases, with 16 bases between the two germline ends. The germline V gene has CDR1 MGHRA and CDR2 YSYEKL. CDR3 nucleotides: TGCGCCAGCAGCCATGTTAATTTGGTCTATTACAATGAGCAGTTCTTC. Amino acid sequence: CASSHVNLVYYNEQFF.

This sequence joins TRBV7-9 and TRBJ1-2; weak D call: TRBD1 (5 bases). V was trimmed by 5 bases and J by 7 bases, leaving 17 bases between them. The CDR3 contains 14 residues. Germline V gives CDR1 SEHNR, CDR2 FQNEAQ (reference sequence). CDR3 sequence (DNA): TGTGCCAGCAGCCCCGAACGTAGTGGGGCTGGCTACACCTTC. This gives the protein CASSPERSGAGYTF.